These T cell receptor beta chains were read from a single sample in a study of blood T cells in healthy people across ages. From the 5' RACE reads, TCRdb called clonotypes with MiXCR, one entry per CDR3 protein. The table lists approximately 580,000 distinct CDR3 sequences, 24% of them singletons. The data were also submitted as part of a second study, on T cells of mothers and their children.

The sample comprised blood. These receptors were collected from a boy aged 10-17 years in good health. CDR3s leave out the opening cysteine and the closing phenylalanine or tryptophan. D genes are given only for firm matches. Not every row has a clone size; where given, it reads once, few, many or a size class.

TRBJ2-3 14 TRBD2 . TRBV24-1 ATSDPGLAGTDTQY
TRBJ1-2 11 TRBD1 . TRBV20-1 SAEGQGPYGYT
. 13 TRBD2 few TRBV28 ASSSPGLALKRQF
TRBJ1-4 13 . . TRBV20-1 SARWADFGNEKLF
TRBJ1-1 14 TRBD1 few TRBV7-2 ASSSWDRGTNTEAF
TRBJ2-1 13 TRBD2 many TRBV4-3 ASSPQAGGPHEQF
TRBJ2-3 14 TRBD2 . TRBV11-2 ASSLRIAGSTDTQY
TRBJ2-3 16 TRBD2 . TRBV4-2 ASSQDPRLAGGADTQY
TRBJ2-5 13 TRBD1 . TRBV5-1 ASSLTGTGGETQY
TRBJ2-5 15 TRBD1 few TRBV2 ASSEGQGARVQETQY
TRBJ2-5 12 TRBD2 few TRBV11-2 ASRRLAEQETQY
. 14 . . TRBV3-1 ASSQERGDQGETQY
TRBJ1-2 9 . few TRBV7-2 ASSPTPGYT
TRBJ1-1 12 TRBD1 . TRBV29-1 SVDSGQGDTEAF
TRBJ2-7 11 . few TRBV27 ASSYESSYEQY
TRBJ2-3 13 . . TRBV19 ASSIQGTYTDTQY
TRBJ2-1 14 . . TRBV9 ASSVAGASSYNEQF
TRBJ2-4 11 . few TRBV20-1 SLLGEAKNIQY
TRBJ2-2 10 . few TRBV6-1 ASRVITGELF
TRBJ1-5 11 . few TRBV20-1 SAYRDVQSSQH
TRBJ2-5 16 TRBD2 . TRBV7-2 ASSLGVASGDVRETQY
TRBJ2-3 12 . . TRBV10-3 ATGGGDNTDTQY
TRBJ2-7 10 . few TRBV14 ASSQAGAEQY
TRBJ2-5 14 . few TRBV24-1 ATSDLRIVYQETQY
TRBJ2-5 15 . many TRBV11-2 ASSLESHGGASMSQY
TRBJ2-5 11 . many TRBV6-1 ASSEWGEETQY
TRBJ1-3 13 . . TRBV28 ASSLLRYSGNTIY
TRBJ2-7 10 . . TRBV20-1 SASSGLYEQY
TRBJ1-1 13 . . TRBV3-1 ASSQDKRGNTEAF
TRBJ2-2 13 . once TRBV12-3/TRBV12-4 ASSLGGERTGELF
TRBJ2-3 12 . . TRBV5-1 ASSTNLVTDTQY
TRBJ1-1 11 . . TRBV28 ASIVRGGGGAF
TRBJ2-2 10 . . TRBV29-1 SVEDNTGELF
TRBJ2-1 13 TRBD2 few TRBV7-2 ASSLGAGGPSGQF
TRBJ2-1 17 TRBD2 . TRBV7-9 ASSPITGTSEGSYNEQF
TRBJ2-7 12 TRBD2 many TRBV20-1 SARDQAGGLEQY
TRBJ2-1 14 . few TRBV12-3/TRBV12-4 ASSLIAEPSYNEQF
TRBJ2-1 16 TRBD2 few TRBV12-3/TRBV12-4 ASSSFISSGRPYNEQF
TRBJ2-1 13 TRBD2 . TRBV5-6 ASSLWAGGYNEQF
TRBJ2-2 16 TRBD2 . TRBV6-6 ASSYSTSGGPDTGELF
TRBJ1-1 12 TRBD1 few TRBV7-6 ASSFTGVNTEAF
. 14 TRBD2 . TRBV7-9 ASSPASGIISYEQY